The entry that follows covers one T cell receptor (beta chain) sequence. Its matching antigen is unknown. cDNA reverse transcribed from extracted RNA served as the sequencing template. The method was immunoSEQ multiplex PCR; TCRdb's version includes in-frame clones alone and lacks a portion of them. The repertoire holds about 110,000 clones, 45% to 60% seen once, with roughly 25% in the top ten. The V and J ends lost 6 bases and 11 bases respectively, with 14 bases between them. This CDR3 comprises 12 residues. Germline V gives CDR1 SGHRS, CDR2 YFSETQ. This record comes from a study of CD8+ T cells in alopecia areata. Study-level results: Scalp sequencing captures resident alphabeta T cells of normal skin too.

Sequences were obtained from NKG2D-low CD8+ T cells sorted from blood. The chain employs TRBV5-1 and TRBJ1-4; tentatively, D is TRBD1 (6 bases). This receptor was taken from a human donor with alopecia areata. The chain's CDR3 is CASKAVQGKLFF. CDR3 DNA sequence: TGCGCCAGCAAGGCAGTCCAGGGGAAACTGTTTTTT.